The 9 T cell receptor beta chains presented below share a single source sample, sequenced in a study of early T cells in non-severe SARS-CoV-2 infection. TCRdb processed the 5' RACE reads anew with MiXCR; each CDR3 protein has one entry. Among approximately 80,000 distinct CDR3 sequences listed, around 10% were seen once. The sample here was whole blood, taken at baseline. All receptors come from an adult who was a healthcare worker with PCR-confirmed SARS-CoV-2 infection or an uninfected control (not recorded which).

This clonotype was recorded many times. The chain joins TRBV20-1 to TRBJ2-1; no definite D call. Per germline, CDR1 DFQATT and CDR2 SNEGSKA (reference sequence). There are 15 residues in the CDR3. The V end lost 2 bases, the J end lost 10 bases, and 21 bases lay between the germline ends. This chain's CDR3 is CSARSPNPHLGEQFF. CDR3 coding DNA: TGCAGTGCTAGATCTCCTAATCCCCACTTGGGGGAGCAGTTCTTC.

This clonotype was seen more than once but under ten times. This rearrangement joins TRBV20-1 to TRBJ2-3, with 7 bases identical to TRBD1. The CDR3 is made up of 17 amino acids. CDR1 is DFQATT and CDR2 is SNEGSKA in the germline V gene (reference sequence). After removal of 0 bases from V and 5 bases from J, the junction contained 14 bases not matched to a gene. CDR3 in DNA: TGCAGTGCTAGAGACCAACGAACAGGGGATTGGGGAGATACGCAGTATTTT. The encoded protein is CSARDQRTGDWGDTQYF.

This clonotype has more than one count but fewer than ten. The rearrangement uses TRBV2 and TRBJ2-5, with 9 bases aligning to TRBD1. CDR1 and CDR2 from the germline V gene are SNHLY and FYNNEI. The CDR3 consists of 14 residues. The V gene end was trimmed by 6 bases and the J gene end by 4 bases; junction bases not matched to a gene: 6. This chain's CDR3 is CASSITGGTETQYF. In nucleotides, the CDR3 is TGTGCCAGCAGCATTACAGGGGGCACAGAGACCCAGTACTTC.

The CDR3, as DNA: TGTGCCAGCAGTTTACCCTTGGGCGAGCAGTACTTC. It is translated as CASSLPLGEQYF. This chain uses TRBV28 with TRBJ2-7; the D is unclear. The CDR3 is 12 residues long. Germline CDR1 MDHEN, CDR2 SYDVKM. Trimming took 2 bases from V and 6 from J, leaving 8 bases between them. Combining the CDR3 with reference TRBV28 and TRBJ2-7 gives the whole variable domain DVKVTQSSRYLVKRTGEKVFLECVQDMDHENMFWYRQDPGLGLRLIYFSYDVKMKEKGDIPEGYSVSREKKERFSLILESASTNQTSMYLCASSLPLGEQYFGPGTRLTVT.

This clonotype was recorded many times. The rearrangement joins TRBV20-1 to TRBJ1-4, with 7 bases identical to TRBD1. This CDR3 has 14 residues. The J segment lost 6 bases and the V segment lost 8 bases, leaving 12 bases of the junction unmatched. From germline, CDR1 is DFQATT and CDR2 SNEGSKA (reference sequence). CDR3 sequence (DNA): TGCAGTCCTAAGAAGGGGGCGGTCGATGAAAAACTGTTTTTT. Its translation: CSPKKGAVDEKLFF.

In its sample, this clonotype was seen many times. The chain joins TRBV7-2 to TRBJ1-1; D is uncertain. This CDR3 has 14 amino acids. V lost 2 bases to trimming and J lost 3 bases, with 10 bases between them. Germline V lookup: CDR1 SGHTA, CDR2 FQGNSA. The CDR3, as DNA: TGTGCCAGCAGCTTAACGGGATCGGACACTGAAGCTTTCTTT. Encoded protein: CASSLTGSDTEAFF.

This chain joins TRBV5-4 and TRBJ2-5, with a weak D call TRBD1 (6 bases). The CDR3 is made up of 16 amino acids. Trimming cost V 3 bases and J 1 base, with 16 bases left between them. The germline V gene encodes CDR1 SGHNT and CDR2 YYREEE (reference sequence). DNA of the CDR3: TGTGCCAGCAGCTCCCGGGACATCCTAACCCAAGAGACCCAGTACTTC. Amino acids: CASSSRDILTQETQYF.

This clonotype showed up just a few times. The rearrangement joins TRBV2 to TRBJ2-3; 7 bases map to TRBD1. The CDR3 totals 14 residues. CDR1 and CDR2 (germline): SNHLY, FYNNEI. Trimming removed 8 bases from V and 2 bases from J; junction bases left unmatched: 7. The CDR3 sequence is CASGGQIFTDTQYF. The CDR3 region has the DNA TGTGCCAGCGGGGGACAGATATTCACAGATACGCAGTATTTT. The variable domain in full, completed from reference TRBV2 and TRBJ2-3, reads EPEVTQTPSHQVTQMGQEVILRCVPISNHLYFYWYRQILGQKVEFLVSFYNNEISEKSEIFDDQFSVERPDGSNFTLKIRSTKLEDSAMYFCASGGQIFTDTQYFGPGTRLTVL.

This clonotype showed up just a few times. At one boundary the junction diverges from the germline segment, which might be a read error. The V call is TRBV12-3 or TRBV12-4, the J call TRBJ2-2, with D perhaps matching TRBD1 (6 bases). The CDR3 runs 15 residues. The CDR3, as DNA: TGTGCCAGCAATTTACGACAGGAGAACACCGGGGAGCTGTTTTTT. This gives the protein CASNLRQENTGELFF.